Sequencing of this TCR beta chain was carried out in a study of PD-1 blockade in mismatch repair-deficient tumors. On the study more broadly: All were previously treated, progressing patients with around 12 mismatch repair-deficient cancer types.

PCR or immunohistochemistry showed mismatch repair deficiency in every enrolled patient. TCR sequencing covered a few patients who responded to pembrolizumab. Only in-frame clones appear in the TCRdb table, and some are missing; sequencing was by immunoSEQ multiplex PCR. The table includes 40,000 to 60,000 clones, 77% detected once. Here the sequenced sample was PBMCs, taken before pembrolizumab treatment. This clonotype originated in an adult with mismatch repair-deficient cancer.

CDR3: CASSYREGRPNTEAFF. DNA of the CDR3: TGTGCCAGCAGTTACCGAGAGGGACGCCCGAACACTGAAGCTTTCTTT. The chain combines TRBV6-5 with TRBJ1-1; TRBD1 is a possible D gene (5 bases). Deletions cut 2 bases from V and 1 base from J, with 14 bases between. In germline, CDR1 is MNHEY, CDR2 SVGAGI. CDR3 length: 16 amino acids.